This T cell receptor beta chain was captured in a study of Graves' ophthalmopathy and Graves' hyperthyroidism. Trimming cost V 7 bases and J 5 bases; bases outside gene matches: 8. The CDR3 consists of 14 residues. Germline lookup yields CDR1 MNHNS and CDR2 SASEGT. A word on this clonotype: Its specificity is not known.

Uncontrolled infections, pregnancy, lactation or other autoimmune diseases led to patient exclusion. Serum thyroxine and TRAb, along with clinical symptoms, thyroid ultrasound and orbital computed tomography, were what diagnosis relied on. From fresh peripheral blood, around 9.3 ml in volume, the PBMCs were obtained. The study, taken as a whole, reports: Ophthalmopathy progression was predicted with 70.59% sensitivity and roughly 79% specificity.

RNA transcripts were the source from which TCR beta CDR3 regions were amplified. Second-round multiplex PCR came after a first-round RT-PCR that employed HTBI primers. TCRdb recomputed calls from the multiplex PCR reads with MiXCR, one row per CDR3 protein. The data contain 300,000 to 400,000 distinct CDR3 sequences, roughly a sixth of them singletons. This chain uses TRBV6-1 with TRBJ2-5, with 9 bases aligning to TRBD1. The receptor's source is an adult man with Graves' ophthalmopathy. Sample: peripheral blood. DNA of the CDR3: TGTGCCAGCACCCCCGGGACAGGGAAGGAGACCCAGTACTTC. Amino acids: CASTPGTGKETQYF.